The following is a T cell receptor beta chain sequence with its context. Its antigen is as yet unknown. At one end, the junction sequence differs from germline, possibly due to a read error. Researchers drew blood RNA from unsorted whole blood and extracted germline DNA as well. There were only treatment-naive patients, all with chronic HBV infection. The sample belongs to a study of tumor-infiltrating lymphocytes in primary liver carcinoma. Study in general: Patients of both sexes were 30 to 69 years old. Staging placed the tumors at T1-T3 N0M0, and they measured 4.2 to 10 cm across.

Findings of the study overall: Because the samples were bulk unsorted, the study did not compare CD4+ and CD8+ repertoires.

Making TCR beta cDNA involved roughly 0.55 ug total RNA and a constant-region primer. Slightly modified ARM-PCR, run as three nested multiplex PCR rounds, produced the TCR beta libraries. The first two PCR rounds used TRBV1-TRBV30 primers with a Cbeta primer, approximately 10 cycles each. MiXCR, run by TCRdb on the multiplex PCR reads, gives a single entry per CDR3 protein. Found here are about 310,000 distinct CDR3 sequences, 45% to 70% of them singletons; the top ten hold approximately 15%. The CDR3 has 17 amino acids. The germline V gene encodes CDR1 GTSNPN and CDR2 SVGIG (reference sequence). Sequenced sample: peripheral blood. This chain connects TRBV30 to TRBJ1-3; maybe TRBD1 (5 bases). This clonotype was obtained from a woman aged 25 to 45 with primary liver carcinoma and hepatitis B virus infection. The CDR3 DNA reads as TGTGCCTGGGGTGTACTTTACAGAGGGACGTCTGGAAACACTATATATTTT. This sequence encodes CAWGVLYRGTSGNTIYF.